This T cell receptor beta chain was captured in a study of CD8 T cells in ankylosing spondylitis. Findings and limits, study-wide: A motif of 7 or 8 highly homologous TCR beta variants was seen as apparently characteristic of ankylosing spondylitis blood.

Quantitative 5'-RACE was performed with molecular barcodes, and it yielded the TCR beta libraries. A single record per CDR3 protein comes from TCRdb applying MiXCR to the 5' RACE reads. The table shows under 250,000 distinct CDR3 sequences, with 9.5% to 12% occurring only once. This clonotype was observed at least ten times. Its matching antigen is unknown. This sequence originates from a male donor with ankylosing spondylitis or in good health (not recorded which). Sequencing was done on a sample of blood, either unsorted or a sorted T cell fraction (not recorded which).

CDR3 residues: CASSPRDSPGNTIYF. The CDR3 region has the DNA TGCGCCAGCAGCCCCAGGGACAGCCCTGGAAACACCATATATTTT. This chain uses TRBV4-1 with TRBJ1-3, with 7 bases aligning to TRBD1. The CDR3 extends over 15 amino acids. CDR1 MGHRA and CDR2 YSYEKL come from the germline V gene. The V segment lost 4 bases and the J segment 2 bases; nucleotides outside the gene matches: 5.